This T cell receptor (beta chain) was sequenced during a study of beta chain features in type 1 diabetes. Overall study: Taken together, all samples contributed some 100 million examined sorted cells. Findings of the study overall: Patients' naive, central memory and regulatory TCRB repertoires appeared more alike than those of healthy donors.

Expressed TCRB transcripts were sequenced because the isolated RNA had all been reverse transcribed beforehand. Here immunoSEQ multiplex PCR was the method, and the copy in TCRdb shows in-frame clones only, minus some. Of hundreds of thousands of clones in the sample, roughly 14% were seen once. This CDR3 is 15 amino acids long. Germline CDR1 is SGDLS and CDR2 is YYNGEE. The V end lost 2 bases, the J end lost 7 bases, and 13 bases lay between the germline ends. One heparinised draw of blood, averaging approximately 110 mL, came from each donor. Sorted populations all had greater than 98% purity. This clone appeared a few times. Antigen unknown.

Sample: naive CD4+ T cells from blood. V and J are TRBV9 and TRBJ1-6, with TRBD1 as a possible D gene (6 bases). The TCR sequence derives from a woman aged 40 to 50 in good health. The chain's CDR3 is CASSVSGTRNSPLHF. The CDR3 DNA sequence: TGTGCCAGCAGCGTGTCCGGGACACGGAATTCACCCCTCCACTTT.